Included here is one TCR beta chain sequence, with context. Sequencing was performed with immunoSEQ multiplex PCR; in TCRdb, only in-frame clones are kept and a portion is missing. Of about 59,000 clones listed, about four fifths are singletons. This entry is derived from a study of T cells in tumors after PD-1 blockade. Whole-study context: During anti-PD-1 treatment, some patients continued daily vismodegib 150 mg.

The CDR3 runs to 14 residues. Germline CDR1 MNHEY, CDR2 SMNVEV (reference sequence). Trimming removed 6 bases at V and 5 bases at J, with 13 bases between. The chain joins TRBV27 to TRBJ2-2; D could derive from TRBD1 or TRBD2 (6 bases each). The origin of this receptor is a human donor with basal cell carcinoma. The specimen was PBMCs, collected before anti-PD-1 treatment. CDR3 sequence (DNA): TGTGCCAGCAGGCGGGACATTTTGACCGGGGAGCTGTTTTTT. Encoded protein: CASRRDILTGELFF.